These 19 T cell receptor beta chains were all obtained from the same sample, sequenced in a study of control samples from healthy donors and cancer patients. TCRdb's table, derived via immunoSEQ multiplex PCR, lists solely in-frame clones and lacks some. The sample shows 110,000 to 150,000 clones, around 94% of them seen only once. The material sequenced was PBMCs. The receptors come from a man in his 60s with colorectal cancer.

The chain uses TRBV5-1 and TRBJ2-7, with D perhaps matching TRBD2 (5 bases). Germline V gives CDR1 SGHRS, CDR2 YFSETQ. This CDR3 spans 15 amino acids. With 5 bases removed from V and 1 base from J, the gap between germline ends came to 16 bases. The DNA for the CDR3 is TGCGCCAGCAGGCTCCCAGCGGATCCTTCCTACGAGCAGTACTTC. This encodes CASRLPADPSYEQYF. Looking up the rest from reference TRBV5-1 and TRBJ2-7 gives the full variable domain: KAGVTQTPRYLIKTRGQQVTLSCSPISGHRSVSWYQQTPGQGLQFLFEYFSETQRNKGNFPGRFSGRQFSNSRSEMNVSTLELGDSALYLCASRLPADPSYEQYFGPGTRLTVT.

The rearrangement uses TRBV13 and TRBJ2-3, with D perhaps being TRBD1 or TRBD2 (6 bases each). There are 16 residues in the CDR3. V lost 7 bases, J lost 2 bases, and 19 bases lay in between. Germline CDR1 PRHDT, CDR2 FYEKMQ (reference sequence). The CDR3 region is CASTGRDTDYTDTQYF. In DNA form, the CDR3 reads TGTGCCAGCACCGGGCGGGACACCGACTACACAGATACGCAGTATTTT. The complete variable domain, with remaining parts taken from reference TRBV13 and TRBJ2-3, reads AAGVIQSPRHLIKEKRETATLKCYPIPRHDTVYWYQQGPGQDPQFLISFYEKMQSDKGSIPDRFSAQQFSDYHSELNMSSLELGDSALYFCASTGRDTDYTDTQYFGPGTRLTVL.

In this sample, this clone turned up once. The rearrangement joins TRBV27 to TRBJ2-6; D not certain. CDR1 is MNHEY and CDR2 is SMNVEV in the germline V gene (reference sequence). V was clipped by 7 bases and J by 0 bases, with 4 bases between them. The CDR3 consists of 13 residues. The CDR3 protein is CASKGSGANVLTF. CDR3 bases: TGTGCCAGCAAAGGCTCTGGGGCCAACGTCCTGACTTTC.

The CDR3 DNA is TGTGCCAGCAGTTCCCCCTCGGGACAGGGGGCTCAAGAGCAGTACTTC. This codes for CASSSPSGQGAQEQYF. The chain couples TRBV27 to TRBJ2-7; 12 bases are shared with TRBD1. From germline, CDR1 is MNHEY and CDR2 SMNVEV (reference sequence). The CDR3 is 16 residues long. Trimming at V came to 4 bases and at J to 7 bases, leaving 11 bases not matched to a gene.

This clone was found once. The chain carries TRBV9 and TRBJ2-2; 15 nucleotides match TRBD2. CDR1 is SGDLS and CDR2 is YYNGEE in the germline V gene. V was pared by 0 bases and J by 4 bases, with 7 bases of the junction left unmatched. The length of the CDR3 is 19 residues. The CDR3 here is CASSVDLEGLAGGTGELFF. CDR3 DNA sequence: TGTGCCAGCAGCGTAGATTTGGAGGGACTAGCGGGGGGCACCGGGGAGCTGTTTTTT.

The V call is TRBV6-2 or TRBV6-3, the J call TRBJ2-3; 13 nucleotides align to TRBD2. The CDR3 has 16 amino acids. With 4 bases clipped from V and 5 bases from J, the junction kept 6 bases outside the gene matches. CDR1 MNHEY and CDR2 SVGEGT come from the germline V gene. The CDR3 DNA reads as TGTGCCAGCAGTTCGACTAGCGGGGGGTTCGTAGATACGCAGTATTTT. Translated, it gives CASSSTSGGFVDTQYF.

CDR3 DNA sequence: TGCAGCGTTGAAGAGGGGAAGAGCACTGAAGCTTTCTTT. It specifies CSVEEGKSTEAFF. The V call is TRBV29-1, the J call TRBJ1-1; D remains unclear. V gave up 0 bases and J gave up 4 bases, with 9 bases separating them. The CDR3 runs 13 residues. Germline lookup yields CDR1 SQVTM and CDR2 ANQGSEA.

This chain connects TRBV5-1 to TRBJ2-2, with 7 bases lining up with TRBD1. The CDR3 loop spans 14 amino acids. Germline assignment: CDR1 SGHRS and CDR2 YFSETQ. Germline trimming cut 3 bases from V and 5 bases from J; bases unmatched to any gene: 4. CDR3 sequence reads: CASSSTGETGELFF. The CDR3 nucleotides are TGCGCCAGCAGCTCCACAGGGGAAACCGGGGAGCTGTTTTTT.

The genes are TRBV6-1 and TRBJ1-2; D gene ambiguous. The CDR3 has 12 residues. V was cut by 1 base and J by 8 bases, with 8 bases left in between. Per the germline V gene, CDR1 is MNHNS and CDR2 is SASEGT. CDR3 in amino acids: CASSEGLGGYTF. DNA of the CDR3: TGTGCCAGCAGTGAAGGACTGGGAGGCTACACCTTC.

This chain uses TRBV30 with TRBJ2-4, with D perhaps TRBD2 (5 bases). Trimming shortened V by 3 bases and J by 3 bases, and 15 bases separated the two germline ends. CDR3 length: 15 residues. Germline V gene sequence: CDR1 GTSNPN, CDR2 SVGIG (reference sequence). Written as DNA, the CDR3 is TGTGCCTGGAGGTCGAGGAGGAACAACAAAAACATTCAGTACTTC. Its protein product is CAWRSRRNNKNIQYF. Complete variable domain (other parts from reference TRBV30 and TRBJ2-4): SQTIHQWPATLVQPVGSPLSLECTVEGTSNPNLYWYRQAAGRGLQLLFYSVGIGQISSEVPQNLSASRPQDRQFILSSKKLLLSDSGFYLCAWRSRRNNKNIQYFGAGTRLSVL.

The sample holds one count of this clone. V gene TRBV15 combines with J gene TRBJ2-7; D is perhaps TRBD1 (7 bases). Trimming took 1 base from V and 5 from J, leaving 24 bases between them. The CDR3 spans 18 residues. Germline V gives CDR1 LNHNV, CDR2 YYDKDF (reference sequence). This CDR3 reads CATSRVRSLVRGDHEQYF. In DNA, the CDR3 is TGTGCCACCAGCAGAGTCCGGTCGTTGGTCAGGGGGGACCACGAGCAGTACTTC.

The chain has TRBV27 and TRBJ2-6; maybe TRBD1 (5 bases). This CDR3 comprises 17 residues. The V end lost 5 bases, the J end lost 0 bases, and 14 bases lay between the germline ends. Germline loops: CDR1 MNHEY, CDR2 SMNVEV (reference sequence). This CDR3 is CASSSKQVLSGANVLTF. The CDR3 nucleotides read TGTGCCAGCAGTAGTAAACAGGTGCTCTCTGGGGCCAACGTCCTGACTTTC.

This chain joins TRBV30 and TRBJ2-5; D is possibly TRBD1 (6 bases). The V gene's germline CDR1 is GTSNPN and CDR2 SVGIG (reference sequence). Trimming removed 2 bases at V and 5 bases at J, with 18 bases between. The CDR3 sequence is 15 residues long. The DNA for the CDR3 is TGTGCCTGGAGTATCCAGGGGAGTGTTGTGGAGACCCAGTACTTC. Protein product: CAWSIQGSVVETQYF.

The chain carries TRBV4-1 and TRBJ2-7; tentatively, D is TRBD2 (5 bases). From germline, CDR1 is MGHRA and CDR2 YSYEKL. The length of the CDR3 is 15 residues. Trimming removed 4 bases from V and 0 bases from J, with 13 bases in between. CDR3 DNA sequence: TGCGCCAGCAGCCCGTCGCTAGGGAGCTCCTACGAGCAGTACTTC. Its translation is CASSPSLGSSYEQYF.

The J gene is TRBJ2-1, the V gene TRBV7-2; TRBD2 aligns across 9 bases. Germline V CDR1 and CDR2: SGHTA, FQGNSA. This CDR3 has 18 amino acids. V was clipped by 1 base and J by 5 bases; unmatched bases: 12. This CDR3 reads CASSLVGGGLAGHNEQFF. The CDR3 region has the DNA TGTGCCAGCAGCTTAGTTGGTGGCGGGCTAGCGGGGCACAATGAGCAGTTCTTC. Full variable domain (outside the CDR3, taken from reference TRBV7-2 and TRBJ2-1): GAGVSQSPSNKVTEKGKDVELRCDPISGHTALYWYRQSLGQGLEFLIYFQGNSAPDKSGLPSDRFSAERTGGSVSTLTIQRTQQEDSAVYLCASSLVGGGLAGHNEQFFGPGTRLTVL.

The V and J genes are TRBV28 and TRBJ1-5; TRBD1 aligns across 8 bases. J gave up 4 bases and V 4 bases, and 0 bases lay outside the gene matches. This CDR3 is built from 13 residues. Germline V gene data show CDR1 as MDHEN and CDR2 as SYDVKM. The CDR3 is CASSWDRNQPQHF. The CDR3 coding sequence is TGTGCCAGCAGTTGGGACAGGAATCAGCCCCAGCATTTT.

The chain is built from TRBV6-2 or TRBV6-3 and TRBJ2-5, with D possibly called TRBD1 or TRBD2 (6 bases each). The CDR3 runs to 15 residues. CDR1 MNHEY and CDR2 SVGEGT come from the germline V gene. V was trimmed by 0 bases and J by 4 bases, leaving 12 bases between them. CDR3 nucleotides: TGTGCCAGCAGTTACTCGGCCAGGGGAGGAGAGACCCAGTACTTC. It codes for CASSYSARGGETQYF.

The chain is built from TRBV9 and TRBJ2-3; D is unclear. The germline gives CDR1 SGDLS, CDR2 YYNGEE. This CDR3 contains 18 residues. With 4 bases removed from V and 0 bases from J, the gap between germline ends came to 21 bases. CDR3 residues: CASSPVPKTHPSTDTQYF. The DNA for the CDR3 is TGTGCCAGCAGCCCTGTACCGAAGACCCACCCTAGCACAGATACGCAGTATTTT.

The chain has TRBV10-3 and TRBJ1-4, with unresolved D. The CDR3 is 13 amino acids. Germline-derived CDR1 and CDR2 are ENHRY and SYGVKD. Trimming stripped 2 bases from V and 8 bases from J, with 9 bases between. The CDR3 sequence: CAISERIREKLFF. The CDR3 nucleotides read TGTGCCATCAGTGAGCGGATTCGGGAAAAACTGTTTTTT.